The subject of this entry is one TCR beta chain. The antigen remains unidentified. The data are from a study of T cells in Graves' hyperthyroidism and ophthalmopathy. V lost 8 bases, J lost 8 bases, and 13 bases stayed unmatched. The V gene's germline CDR1 is LNHDA and CDR2 SQIVND (reference sequence). The CDR3 totals 14 residues. General study findings and limits: Ophthalmopathy was told apart from stable hyperthyroidism by a 13 V-J model. Blood samples included most of the expanded thyroid clonotypes exceeding 0.001.

From RNA transcripts, TCR beta CDR3 regions were amplified. The HTBI primer set served for first-round RT-PCR of the TCR CDR3. From the multiplex PCR reads, TCRdb called clonotypes with MiXCR, one entry per CDR3 protein. Of about 210,000 distinct CDR3 sequences listed, roughly 15% were seen once; the top ten hold 50%. Researchers barred patients who had uncontrolled infection, other autoimmune disease, pregnancy or lactation. Around 10 ml of fresh peripheral blood supplied the PBMCs. This clonotype was sampled from a man in his fifties or sixties with Graves' hyperthyroidism. Sample: blood. V gene TRBV19 combines with J gene TRBJ2-5; TRBD2 aligns across 8 bases. CDR3 sequence: CASSRGIAGYTQYF. CDR3 in DNA: TGTGCCAGTTCCCGGGGGATAGCGGGATACACCCAGTACTTC.